Listed below are T cell receptor beta chains from one sample, sequenced in a study of shared clonotypes between healthy human individuals. TCRdb keeps only in-frame clones here, not all; method: immunoSEQ multiplex PCR. The table has about 980,000 clones, 76% seen once; the top ten hold approximately 1.5%. Sequencing was performed on memory CD4+ T cells sorted from blood. The source of these receptors is a man aged 18 to 30 in good health. CDR3s include the opening cysteine and the closing phenylalanine or tryptophan. The order of the fields is D gene, V gene, CDR3 length, J gene, clone size, CDR3 DNA, CDR3 protein. The D gene is left open where the match is weak. The size entry is marked missing in some rows and otherwise reads once, few, many or a size class.

.,TRBV2,14,TRBJ2-2,few,TGTGCCAGCAGTGAGGAGGTTAACACCGGGGAGCTGTTTTTT,CASSEEVNTGELFF
TRBD2,TRBV12-5,16,TRBJ2-1,.,TGTGCTAGTGGTCTCACCGGGGGGGCGGCGTACAATGAGCAGTTCTTC,CASGLTGGAAYNEQFF
.,TRBV5-6,17,TRBJ1-1,.,TGTGCCAGCAGCTTGATCCTACGACAGGCATCGAACACTGAAGCTTTCTTT,CASSLILRQASNTEAFF
TRBD2,TRBV28,16,TRBJ2-7,.,TGTGCCAGCACCATCGGGGGGGGACTAGCTACCTACGAGCAGTACTTC,CASTIGGGLATYEQYF
.,TRBV18,15,TRBJ1-2,few,TGTGCCAGCTCACCACCCGAGGGGTTTTCGTATGGCTACACCTTC,CASSPPEGFSYGYTF
.,TRBV2,12,TRBJ2-2,.,TGTGCCAGCAGCCCTGGAGCCGGGGAGCTGTTTTTT,CASSPGAGELFF
TRBD1,TRBV7-2,17,TRBJ1-2,.,TGTGCCAGCAGCTTAACGGTTGGGGTTGACAGGGCCTATGGCTACACCTTC,CASSLTVGVDRAYGYTF
TRBD1,TRBV14,13,TRBJ1-1,.,TGTGCCAGCAGCCGCCAGGGGGCCACTGAAGCTTTCTTT,CASSRQGATEAFF
.,TRBV29-1,12,TRBJ2-3,.,TGCAGCTCAAAGATCAGCACAGATACGCAGTATTTT,CSSKISTDTQYF
.,TRBV18,14,TRBJ1-3,.,TGTGCCAGCTCACCGAACAGTTCAGGAAACACCATATATTTT,CASSPNSSGNTIYF
.,TRBV10-3,15,TRBJ2-7,.,TGTGCCATCAGTGACAGCGACCGACAAGGGTACGAGCAGTACTTC,CAISDSDRQGYEQYF
TRBD1,TRBV18,15,TRBJ1-3,few,TGTGCCAGCTCGCCGGGGGAACAGGGGAGAAACACCATATATTTT,CASSPGEQGRNTIYF
.,TRBV4-2,14,TRBJ1-1,.,TGTGCCAGCAGCCAAGATACCTTGAACACTGAAGCTTTCTTT,CASSQDTLNTEAFF
TRBD2,TRBV4-3,16,TRBJ2-1,many,TGCGCCAGCAGCCGGGGACTAGCAACCTCTTACAATGAGCAGTTCTTC,CASSRGLATSYNEQFF
.,TRBV7-6,14,TRBJ2-4,once,TGTGCCAGCAGCCCGAGTGGAGGGGTAAACATTCAGTACTTC,CASSPSGGVNIQYF
.,TRBV2,17,TRBJ2-6,once,TGTGCCAGCAGTGAGGGCCAGGGAAACCCTGGGGCCAACGTCCTGACTTTC,CASSEGQGNPGANVLTF
TRBD1,TRBV6-1,15,TRBJ2-7,.,TGTGCCAGCCTGATGGACAGGGGGATGTCCTACGAGCAGTACTTC,CASLMDRGMSYEQYF
.,TRBV6-5,15,TRBJ2-3,.,TGTGCCAGCAGTCCTGGGCCCCCTCGCACAGATACGCAGTATTTT,CASSPGPPRTDTQYF
TRBD2,TRBV11-2,15,TRBJ2-2,.,TGTGCCAGCAGCCACGGACTAGCGTTTTACGGGGAGCTGTTTTTT,CASSHGLAFYGELFF
.,TRBV5-4,17,TRBJ2-5,.,TGTGCCAGCAGCCGGAACGGATGGGGGTTTGGTATAGAGACCCAGTACTTC,CASSRNGWGFGIETQYF
.,TRBV5-1,13,TRBJ2-7,.,TGCGCCAGCAGCCAAGGGACCGCTTACGAGCAGTACTTC,CASSQGTAYEQYF
.,TRBV12-1,15,TRBJ2-7,.,TGTGCCAGCAGCTCCCTGACAGGTATAACCTACGAGCAGTACTTC,CASSSLTGITYEQYF
TRBD1,TRBV5-4,12,TRBJ1-4,.,TGTGCCAGCAGCGGGACAGATGAAAAACTGTTTTTT,CASSGTDEKLFF
.,TRBV7-9,15,TRBJ2-2,.,TGTGCCAGCAGCTTCCCCCAGGGCCCCACCGGGGAGCTGTTTTTT,CASSFPQGPTGELFF
.,TRBV29-1,13,TRBJ2-3,.,TGCAGCGTCAAGGGGGGACAAACTAATACGCAGTATTTT,CSVKGGQTNTQYF
.,TRBV6-1,13,TRBJ1-4,.,TGTGCCAGCAGTGGCGAGTGGGAGGAAAAACTGTTTTTT,CASSGEWEEKLFF
.,TRBV19,15,TRBJ1-1,.,TGTGCCAGTAGTGCCTCTGGGGGCTGGAATACTGAAGCTTTCTTT,CASSASGGWNTEAFF
.,TRBV7-2,17,TRBJ2-6,.,TGTGCCAGCAGCTCCAACGAGCAGGGACTTAGGGCCAACGTCCTGACTTTC,CASSSNEQGLRANVLTF
.,TRBV7-2,16,TRBJ1-5,once,TGTGCCAGCAGCTTAGCCCTAACACAAAGCAATCAGCCCCAGCATTTT,CASSLALTQSNQPQHF
.,TRBV10-3,16,TRBJ2-5,.,TGTGCCATCAGTGAGTCGATAGGGATGGGGAAAGAGACCCAGTACTTC,CAISESIGMGKETQYF